This T cell receptor (beta chain) came from a study of T cells in Graves' hyperthyroidism and ophthalmopathy. Ten or more counts support this clonotype. This CDR3 is built from 15 residues. Germline V gene data show CDR1 as SGHTA and CDR2 as FQGNSA. V dropped 5 bases and J dropped 4 bases, with 14 bases sitting between them. Regions amplified from RNA transcripts were the TCR beta CDR3 regions. First-round RT-PCR of the TCR CDR3 relied on the HTBI primer set. In TCRdb, the multiplex PCR reads were re-called with MiXCR into one record per CDR3 protein. In the table there are 550,000 to 600,000 distinct CDR3 sequences, about a sixth of which are singletons.

The sequence came from a woman aged 18 to 35 with Graves' hyperthyroidism. The chain uses TRBV7-2 and TRBJ1-4; possibly TRBD1 for D (6 bases). The material sequenced was blood. CDR3 coding DNA: TGTGCCAGCAGCGTACGCAGGGGTGATAATGAAAAACTGTTTTTT. Translating gives CASSVRRGDNEKLFF.